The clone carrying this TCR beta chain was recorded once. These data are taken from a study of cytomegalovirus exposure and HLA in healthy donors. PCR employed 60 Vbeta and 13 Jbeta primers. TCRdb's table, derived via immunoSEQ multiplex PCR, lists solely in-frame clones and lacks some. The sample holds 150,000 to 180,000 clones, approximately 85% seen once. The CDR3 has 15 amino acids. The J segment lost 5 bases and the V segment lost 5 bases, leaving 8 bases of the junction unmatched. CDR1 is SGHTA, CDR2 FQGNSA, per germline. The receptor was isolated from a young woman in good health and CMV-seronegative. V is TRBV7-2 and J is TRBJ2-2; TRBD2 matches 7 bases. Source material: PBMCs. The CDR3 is CASSPILARTGELFF. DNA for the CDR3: TGTGCCAGCAGCCCGATACTAGCGCGGACCGGGGAGCTGTTTTTT.